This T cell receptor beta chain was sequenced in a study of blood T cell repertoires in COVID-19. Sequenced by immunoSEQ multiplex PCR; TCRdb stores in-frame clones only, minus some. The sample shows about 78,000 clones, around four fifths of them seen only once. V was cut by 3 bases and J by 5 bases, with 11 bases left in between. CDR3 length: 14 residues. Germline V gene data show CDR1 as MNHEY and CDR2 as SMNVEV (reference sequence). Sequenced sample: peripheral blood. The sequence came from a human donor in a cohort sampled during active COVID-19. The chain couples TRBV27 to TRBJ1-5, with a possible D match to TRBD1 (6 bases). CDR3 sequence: CASSLRGWDQPQHF. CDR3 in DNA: TGTGCCAGCAGTTTGAGGGGGTGGGATCAGCCCCAGCATTTT.